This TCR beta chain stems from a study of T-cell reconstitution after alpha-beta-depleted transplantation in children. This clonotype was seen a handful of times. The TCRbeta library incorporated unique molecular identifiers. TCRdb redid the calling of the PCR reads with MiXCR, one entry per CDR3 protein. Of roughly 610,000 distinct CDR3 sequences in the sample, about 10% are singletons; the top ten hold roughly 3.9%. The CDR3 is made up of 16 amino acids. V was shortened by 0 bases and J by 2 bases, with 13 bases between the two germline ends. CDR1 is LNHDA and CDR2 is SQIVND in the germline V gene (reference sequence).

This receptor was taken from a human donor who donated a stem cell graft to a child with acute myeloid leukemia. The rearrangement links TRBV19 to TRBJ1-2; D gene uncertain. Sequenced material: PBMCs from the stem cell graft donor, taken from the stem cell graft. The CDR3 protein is CASSIERVSSNYGYTF. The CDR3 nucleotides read TGTGCCAGTAGTATAGAGCGAGTCTCTTCAAACTATGGCTACACCTTC.